A single T cell receptor (beta chain) is shown here with its context. The cohort comprised adults aged about 18 to 100 years residing in approximately 25 US areas. Libraries were prepared by immunoSEQ multiplex PCR; TCRdb keeps only in-frame clonotypes and omits some of them. The sample has a few hundred thousand clones, around 87% seen once. Germline V gene lookup returns CDR1 MDHEN and CDR2 SYDVKM. The junction had 6 bases not matched to a gene; V was cut back by 6 bases and J by 2 bases. The CDR3 has 14 residues. The data originate from a study of blood T cell repertoires in COVID-19. Looking at the study overall: COVID-19 samples collected from the United States, Italy and Spain covered acute and convalescent phases.

Specimen: PBMCs or T cells enriched from blood (not recorded which). The chain carries TRBV28 and TRBJ1-2, with 7 positions matching TRBD1. The sequence derives from a man aged 35-49 years in a cohort exposed to, infected with or recovered from COVID-19 (not recorded which). The CDR3 is CASSPGTDNYGYTF. CDR3 bases: TGTGCCAGCAGCCCCGGGACAGACAACTATGGCTACACCTTC.